This entry describes one T cell receptor beta chain. These data are taken from a study of control samples from healthy donors and cancer patients. The repertoire was sequenced with immunoSEQ multiplex PCR; TCRdb's copy has only in-frame clones and lacks some. The profile shows tens of thousands of clones, around 87% of them singletons. V gave up 0 bases and J gave up 3 bases, with 9 bases separating them. This CDR3 spans 15 amino acids. Germline CDR1 is SGHAT and CDR2 is FQNNGV. Sequencing was carried out using blood. This sequence joins TRBV11-2 and TRBJ1-5; D ambiguous. The receptor was derived from a woman in her 50s in good health. The CDR3 is CASSLDGQPNQPQHF. The CDR3 DNA reads TGTGCCAGCAGCTTAGATGGGCAGCCCAATCAGCCCCAGCATTTT.